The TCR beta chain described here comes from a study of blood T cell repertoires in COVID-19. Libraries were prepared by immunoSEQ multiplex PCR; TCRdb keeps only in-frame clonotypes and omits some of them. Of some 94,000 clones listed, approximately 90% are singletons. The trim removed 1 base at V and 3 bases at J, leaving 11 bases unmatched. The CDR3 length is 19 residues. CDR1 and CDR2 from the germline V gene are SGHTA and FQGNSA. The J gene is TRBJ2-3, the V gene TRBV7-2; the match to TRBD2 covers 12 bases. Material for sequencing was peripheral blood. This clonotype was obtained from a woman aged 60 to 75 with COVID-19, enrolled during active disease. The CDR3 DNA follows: TGTGCCAGCAGCTTAGTGCCTAGCGGGGGGGCTGGTGGTACAGATACGCAGTATTTT. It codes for CASSLVPSGGAGGTDTQYF.